This TCR beta chain comes out of a study of cytomegalovirus exposure and HLA in healthy donors. General observations from the study: Researchers reported that three CMV-associated chains were confirmed in vitro as CMV antigen-specific.

The primer mix had 60 Vbeta and 13 Jbeta primers. Here immunoSEQ multiplex PCR was the method, and the copy in TCRdb shows in-frame clones only, minus some. The table has some 150,000 clones, approximately 80% seen once. Concerning this clone: What it binds is unknown.

The CDR3 consists of 16 residues. Germline V lookup: CDR1 LGHNA, CDR2 YNFKEQ. The V end was cut by 3 bases, the J end by 0 bases, with 13 bases between. The rearrangement uses TRBV4-2 and TRBJ2-3, with D tentatively TRBD2 (6 bases). The clonotype originates from a woman in her thirties or forties in good health and CMV-seronegative. The sample taken for sequencing was PBMCs. The chain's CDR3 is CASSHPPGGSTDTQYF. The CDR3 DNA is TGTGCCAGCAGCCATCCTCCTGGGGGGAGCACAGATACGCAGTATTTT.